The clone carrying this T cell receptor (beta chain) was found many times. What it binds is unknown. The record originates from a study of regulatory T cells in long-lasting Graves disease. Points from the study as a whole: Favored usage of TRBV28, TRBJ1-2 and TRBJ2-5 was recorded in persistent disease. The work looked only at peripheral blood and did not look at thyroid tissue.

Indicated time point: newly diagnosed GD, antithyroid drugs for less than 3 months. The authors made the TCR library using RNA they extracted from PBMCs. Library construction for TCR beta used iRepertoire HTBI primers and Arm-PCR of CDR3 regions. TCRdb ran MiXCR on the multiplex PCR reads and lists one entry per CDR3 protein. The data contain a few hundred thousand distinct CDR3 sequences, 18% of them singletons. The CDR3 sequence is 15 residues long. Germline CDR1 and CDR2: SGHVS and FNYEAQ. V was trimmed by 1 base and J by 6 bases, leaving 14 bases between them. The same sample was also used in a study of T cells in Graves' hyperthyroidism and ophthalmopathy.

The chain joins TRBV7-6 to TRBJ2-3; D not resolved. The sequencing used peripheral blood mononuclear cells (PBMCs), collected at new diagnosis, from a patient treated with antithyroid drugs. This receptor was identified in a young woman with Graves disease. The CDR3 DNA reads TGTGCCAGCAGCTTAGTAAGTCGGGCAGACGATACGCAGTATTTT. Amino acid sequence: CASSLVSRADDTQYF.